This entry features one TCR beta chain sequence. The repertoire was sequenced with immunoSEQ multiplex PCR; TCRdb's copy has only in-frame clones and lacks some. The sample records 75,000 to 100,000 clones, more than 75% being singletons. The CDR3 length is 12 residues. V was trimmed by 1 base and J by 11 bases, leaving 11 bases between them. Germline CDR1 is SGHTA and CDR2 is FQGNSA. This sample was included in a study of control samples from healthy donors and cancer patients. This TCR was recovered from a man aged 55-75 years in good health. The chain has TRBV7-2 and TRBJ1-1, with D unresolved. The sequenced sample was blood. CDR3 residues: CASSLELGRAFF. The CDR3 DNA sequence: TGTGCCAGCAGCTTAGAACTCGGGCGGGCTTTCTTT.